The next 20 T cell receptor beta chains were all read from a single sample in a study of blood T cell repertoires in COVID-19. Data came from immunoSEQ multiplex PCR; TCRdb stores just in-frame clones and leaves some out. The sample has 27,000 or so clones, over 75% seen once. The sequencing sample was made of peripheral blood. The receptors stem from a human donor with active COVID-19. The donor label of this sample is uncertain.

This chain joins TRBV30 and TRBJ2-5, with D possibly being TRBD1 (5 bases). Per the germline V gene, CDR1 is GTSNPN and CDR2 is SVGIG (reference sequence). This CDR3 is built from 13 residues. V gave up 5 bases and J gave up 4 bases, with 14 bases separating them. CDR3 region: CAWDPRVPETQYF. The CDR3 region has the DNA TGTGCCTGGGACCCCAGGGTCCCAGAGACCCAGTACTTC.

This clone was detected only once. The CDR3 reads CASSAGLAGVGTGELFF. The CDR3 DNA follows: TGTGCCAGCAGCGCCGGACTAGCGGGAGTAGGGACCGGGGAGCTGTTTTTT. The chain recombines TRBV5-4 with TRBJ2-2; 13 bases are a match to TRBD2. The trim removed 4 bases at V and 5 bases at J, leaving 8 bases unmatched. CDR1 is SGHNT, CDR2 YYREEE, per germline (reference sequence). The CDR3 runs 17 residues.

The chain joins TRBV6-5 to TRBJ1-1; TRBD1 is a possible D gene (5 bases). V was pared by 0 bases and J by 11 bases, with 13 bases between. The CDR3 sequence is 13 residues long. The V gene's germline CDR1 is MNHEY and CDR2 SVGAGI. CDR3 residues: CASSYSMQGEAFF. DNA for the CDR3: TGTGCCAGCAGTTACTCGATGCAGGGTGAGGCTTTCTTT.

The chain employs TRBV27 and TRBJ2-7; tentative D call: TRBD2 (5 bases). From germline, CDR1 is MNHEY and CDR2 SMNVEV (reference sequence). CDR3 length: 14 amino acids. Trimming took 2 bases from V and 3 from J, leaving 11 bases between them. CDR3 nucleotide sequence: TGTGCCAGCAGTTTACTAGCAGCCAGCTACGAGCAGTACTTC. The encoded protein is CASSLLAASYEQYF.

V gene TRBV6-6 combines with J gene TRBJ2-3; D is possibly TRBD2 (6 bases). This CDR3 is 15 amino acids long. Trimming removed 8 bases at V and 4 bases at J, with 19 bases between. Germline values: CDR1 MNHNY, CDR2 SVGAGI (reference sequence). The CDR3 coding sequence is TGTGCCAGCGATCCGGGAGAAGGCATCGCAGATACGCAGTATTTT. Its translation is CASDPGEGIADTQYF.

The J gene is TRBJ1-6, the V gene TRBV5-1, with D tentatively TRBD1 (6 bases). The V and J ends lost 4 bases and 7 bases respectively, with 21 bases between them. The germline V gene has CDR1 SGHRS and CDR2 YFSETQ. CDR3 size: 17 residues. As DNA, the CDR3 is TGCGCCAGCAGCCCCTCGGACTTCAGGGGCATCAATTCACCCCTCCACTTT. This translates into CASSPSDFRGINSPLHF.

The gene calls are TRBV7-2 and TRBJ1-2; 8 bases match TRBD1. J lost 5 bases, V lost 5 bases, and 7 bases had no gene match. Looked up from germline, CDR1 is SGHTA and CDR2 is FQGNSA. There are 14 residues in the CDR3. The CDR3: CASSARGRWYGYTF. The CDR3 region has the DNA TGTGCCAGCAGCGCCAGGGGGCGTTGGTATGGCTACACCTTC.

The chain employs TRBV5-1 and TRBJ2-5; 9 nucleotides match TRBD2. V was clipped by 2 bases and J by 4 bases; unmatched bases: 3. CDR3 length: 14 residues. Germline CDR1 is SGHRS and CDR2 is YFSETQ. CDR3 nucleotides: TGCGCCAGCAGCTTACTAGCGGGTGGAGAGACCCAGTACTTC. As protein: CASSLLAGGETQYF.

The chain couples TRBV29-1 to TRBJ2-7, with 8 nucleotides matching TRBD1. The germline CDR1 and CDR2 sequences are SQVTM and ANQGSEA. The CDR3 sequence is 13 residues long. V gave up 0 bases and J gave up 3 bases; unmatched junction bases: 1. The DNA for the CDR3 is TGCAGCGTTGAAGAGACAGGGGTCTACGAGCAGTACTTC. The encoded protein is CSVEETGVYEQYF.

V gene TRBV5-1 combines with J gene TRBJ2-7; D may be TRBD2 (6 bases). Trimming removed 4 bases from V and 5 bases from J, with 13 bases in between. CDR3 length: 13 residues. Germline V gene data show CDR1 as SGHRS and CDR2 as YFSETQ. In DNA form, the CDR3 reads TGCGCCAGCAGCCGGGAGCTCACAGACGAGCAGTACTTC. Its translation: CASSRELTDEQYF. The full variable domain, its missing parts supplied by reference TRBV5-1 and TRBJ2-7, is KAGVTQTPRYLIKTRGQQVTLSCSPISGHRSVSWYQQTPGQGLQFLFEYFSETQRNKGNFPGRFSGRQFSNSRSEMNVSTLELGDSALYLCASSRELTDEQYFGPGTRLTVT.

V and J are TRBV5-6 and TRBJ2-1, with TRBD1 as a possible D gene (6 bases). From germline, CDR1 is SGHDT and CDR2 YYEEEE. The ends were cut back, 3 bases at V and 8 bases at J, with 18 bases in the middle. This CDR3 contains 15 residues. CDR3 in amino acids: CASSSTGYSPHEQFF. The CDR3 bases are TGTGCCAGCAGCTCTACAGGGTATTCCCCCCATGAGCAGTTCTTC.

This clone has just one count. CDR3 DNA: TGTGCCAGCAGCTTAGCGGGGACAGGGCTTGGAACACAAGATACGCAGTATTTT. Amino acids: CASSLAGTGLGTQDTQYF. The chain couples TRBV7-8 to TRBJ2-3; 9 bases are a match to TRBD1. CDR1 and CDR2 (germline): SGHVS, FQNEAQ. CDR3 length equals 18 residues. The V segment lost 0 bases and the J segment 5 bases; nucleotides outside the gene matches: 12.

The V gene is TRBV5-1, the J gene TRBJ1-4; 10 positions match TRBD1. CDR3 length: 16 amino acids. Germline V gene data show CDR1 as SGHRS and CDR2 as YFSETQ. The V segment lost 3 bases and the J segment 1 base; nucleotides outside the gene matches: 3. In DNA form, the CDR3 reads TGCGCCAGCAGCTCCGGACAGGGGGGAACTAATGAAAAACTGTTTTTT. Amino acid sequence: CASSSGQGGTNEKLFF.

The chain uses TRBV4-3 and TRBJ2-7; 7 positions agree with TRBD1. V lost 2 bases to trimming and J lost 0 bases; unmatched junction nucleotides: 4. Looked up from germline, CDR1 is LGHNA and CDR2 is YSLEER. The CDR3 is made up of 15 amino acids. This CDR3 is CASSQRTGISYEQYF. Here the CDR3 DNA reads TGCGCCAGCAGCCAACGGACAGGAATCTCCTACGAGCAGTACTTC.

V and J are TRBV7-9 and TRBJ1-2; D uncertain. This CDR3 contains 15 residues. In germline, CDR1 is SEHNR, CDR2 FQNEAQ (reference sequence). V was shortened by 0 bases and J by 1 base, with 9 bases between the two germline ends. The CDR3 DNA sequence: TGTGCCAGCAGCTTAGCGACTGGCAATAACTATGGCTACACCTTC. Amino acid sequence: CASSLATGNNYGYTF.

As to this clone: The junction differs from germline at one of its ends, possibly a read error. V is TRBV5-6 and J is TRBJ2-7; D is possibly TRBD1 (6 bases). Per germline, CDR1 SGHDT and CDR2 YYEEEE. The CDR3 sequence is 11 residues long. CDR3 nucleotide sequence: TGTGCCAGCAGCTTGGAAGGGAGACAGGACTTC. As protein: CASSLEGRQDF.

The chain couples TRBV7-2 to TRBJ2-1; D is unclear. This CDR3 has 14 residues. The V and J ends lost 0 bases and 9 bases respectively, with 12 bases between them. The germline V gene has CDR1 SGHTA and CDR2 FQGNSA. In nucleotides, the CDR3 is TGTGCCAGCAGCTTAGCCTCGCCGGGTTTTGAGCAGTTCTTC. Translation: CASSLASPGFEQFF. The full variable domain, its missing parts supplied by reference TRBV7-2 and TRBJ2-1, is GAGVSQSPSNKVTEKGKDVELRCDPISGHTALYWYRQSLGQGLEFLIYFQGNSAPDKSGLPSDRFSAERTGGSVSTLTIQRTQQEDSAVYLCASSLASPGFEQFFGPGTRLTVL.

The chain employs TRBV9 and TRBJ1-2; perhaps TRBD1 as D (6 bases). Germline CDR1 and CDR2: SGDLS and YYNGEE. Trimming left V 0 bases short and J 4 bases short, with 10 bases between. The CDR3 extends over 14 amino acids. The CDR3 region is CASSVDGGVYGYTF. CDR3 in DNA: TGTGCCAGCAGCGTAGATGGGGGCGTCTATGGCTACACCTTC.

This chain uses TRBV6-2 or TRBV6-3 with TRBJ2-5, with D perhaps TRBD2 (6 bases). This CDR3 is built from 17 residues. V was trimmed by 3 bases and J by 2 bases, leaving 19 bases between them. Looked up from germline, CDR1 is MNHEY and CDR2 is SVGEGT. The CDR3 is CASSYGASATPQETQYF. CDR3 DNA: TGTGCCAGCAGTTATGGGGCTAGCGCGACCCCGCAAGAGACCCAGTACTTC.

Only one count was recorded for this clone. The chain combines TRBV11-3 with TRBJ2-7, with TRBD1 matching 8 bases. The trim removed 0 bases at V and 3 bases at J, leaving 7 bases unmatched. This CDR3 comprises 16 residues. Germline V CDR1 and CDR2: SGHNT, YENEEA. CDR3 residues: CASSLDARTGHYEQYF. Written as DNA, the CDR3 is TGTGCCAGCAGCTTAGATGCCCGGACAGGGCACTACGAGCAGTACTTC.